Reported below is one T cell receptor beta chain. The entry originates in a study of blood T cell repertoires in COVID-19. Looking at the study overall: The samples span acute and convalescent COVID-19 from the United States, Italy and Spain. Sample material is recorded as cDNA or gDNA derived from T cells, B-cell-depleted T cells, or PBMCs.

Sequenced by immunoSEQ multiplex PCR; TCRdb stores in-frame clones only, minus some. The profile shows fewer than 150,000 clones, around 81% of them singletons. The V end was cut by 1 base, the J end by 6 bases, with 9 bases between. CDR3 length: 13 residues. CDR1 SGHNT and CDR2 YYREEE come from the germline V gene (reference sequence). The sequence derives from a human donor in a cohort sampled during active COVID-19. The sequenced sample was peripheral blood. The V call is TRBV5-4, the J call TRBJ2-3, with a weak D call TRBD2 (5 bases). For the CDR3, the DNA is TGTGCCAGCAGCTTGCCCGGGGTGGATACGCAGTATTTT. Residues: CASSLPGVDTQYF.